This TCR beta chain is drawn from a study of blood T cell repertoires in COVID-19. Study information: Acute and convalescent COVID-19 specimens originated in the United States, Italy and Spain. PBMCs, B-cell-depleted T cells, or T cells were the source of the cDNA or gDNA that made up the material.

V was clipped by 10 bases and J by 0 bases, with 12 bases between them. Per germline, CDR1 MDHEN and CDR2 SYDVKM. The CDR3 has 13 amino acids. This clone was seen more than once but under ten times. Original data processing: Reference gene primer amplification gave estimated nucleated cell counts. Sequencing used immunoSEQ multiplex PCR; TCRdb keeps in-frame clones, though not all of them. V, J and clone size are taken as reported in that table, and D and trimming were inferred from the DNA itself. The data hold 220,000 or so clones, with roughly 84% observed a single time. This clonotype was obtained from a woman in her forties who had recovered from COVID-19. Sequenced: PBMCs or T cells enriched from blood (not recorded which). This chain joins TRBV28 and TRBJ1-2; the D gene is possibly TRBD1 (6 bases). CDR3 residues: CAILQGPNYGYTF. The DNA of the CDR3 is TGTGCCATCCTACAGGGACCTAACTATGGCTACACCTTC.